The clone carrying this T cell receptor (beta chain) was seen a few times. The data stem from a study of T cell responses to AZD1222 COVID-19 vaccine. The assay was immunoSEQ multiplex PCR, and TCRdb's table has in-frame clones only and misses some. Of roughly 92,000 clones listed, around 90% were seen once; the top ten hold approximately 8.7%. The sample in question was peripheral blood, obtained on day 0 of AZD1222 vaccination. The TCR was taken from an adult in good health.

The CDR3 nucleotides read TGTGCCAGCAGCCCGCTGGGGGTGCGTTCACCCCTCCACTTT. Encoded protein: CASSPLGVRSPLHF. The chain employs TRBV14 and TRBJ1-6, with a tentative D call TRBD1 (5 bases). V lost 4 bases and J 9 bases, leaving 13 bases between the germline ends. The CDR3 spans 14 residues. The V gene's germline CDR1 is SGHDN and CDR2 FVKESK. The whole variable domain, remainder taken from reference TRBV14 and TRBJ1-6, is EAGVTQFPSHSVIEKGQTVTLRCDPISGHDNLYWYRRVMGKEIKFLLHFVKESKQDESGMPNNRFLAERTGGTYSTLKVQPAELEDSGVYFCASSPLGVRSPLHFGNGTRLTVT.